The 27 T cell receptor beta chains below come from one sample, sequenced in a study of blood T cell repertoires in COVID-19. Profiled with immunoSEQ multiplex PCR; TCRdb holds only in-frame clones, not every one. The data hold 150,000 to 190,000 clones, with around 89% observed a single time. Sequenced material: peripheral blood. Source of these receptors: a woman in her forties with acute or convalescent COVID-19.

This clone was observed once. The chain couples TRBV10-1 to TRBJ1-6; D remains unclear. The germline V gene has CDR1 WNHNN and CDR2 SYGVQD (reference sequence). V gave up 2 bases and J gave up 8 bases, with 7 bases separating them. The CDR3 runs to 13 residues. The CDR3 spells CASSEPLHSPLHF. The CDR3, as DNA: TGCGCCAGCAGTGAGCCTCTCCATTCACCCCTCCACTTT.

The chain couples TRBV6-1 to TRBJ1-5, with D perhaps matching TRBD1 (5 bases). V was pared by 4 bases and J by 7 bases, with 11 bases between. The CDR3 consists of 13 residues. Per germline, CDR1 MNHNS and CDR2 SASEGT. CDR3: CASSAWGGQPQHF. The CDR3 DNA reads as TGTGCCAGCAGTGCCTGGGGGGGGCAGCCCCAGCATTTT.

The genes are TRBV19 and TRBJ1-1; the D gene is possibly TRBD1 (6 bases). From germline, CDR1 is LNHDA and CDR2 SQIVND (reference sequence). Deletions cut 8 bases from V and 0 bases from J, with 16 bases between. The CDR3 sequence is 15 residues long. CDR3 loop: CASQIQGHMNTEAFF. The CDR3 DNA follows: TGTGCCAGTCAAATCCAGGGGCATATGAACACTGAAGCTTTCTTT.

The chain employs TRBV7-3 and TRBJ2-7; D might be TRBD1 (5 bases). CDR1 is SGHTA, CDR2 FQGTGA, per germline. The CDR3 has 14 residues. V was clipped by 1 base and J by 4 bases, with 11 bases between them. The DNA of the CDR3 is TGTGCCAGCAGCTTAAGACAGCCGCCTTACGAGCAGTACTTC. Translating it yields CASSLRQPPYEQYF.

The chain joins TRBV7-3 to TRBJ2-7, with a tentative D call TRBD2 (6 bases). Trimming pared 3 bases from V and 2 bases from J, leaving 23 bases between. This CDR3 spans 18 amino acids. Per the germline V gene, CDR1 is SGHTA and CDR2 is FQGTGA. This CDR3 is CASSLSPGGGDHPYEQYF. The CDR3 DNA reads TGTGCCAGCAGCTTGTCCCCAGGTGGAGGGGATCATCCCTACGAGCAGTACTTC.

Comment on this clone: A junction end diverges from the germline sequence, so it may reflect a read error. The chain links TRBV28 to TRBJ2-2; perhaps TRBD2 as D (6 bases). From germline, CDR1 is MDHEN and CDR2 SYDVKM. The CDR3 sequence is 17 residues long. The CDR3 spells CASSLFVGRGDTGELFF. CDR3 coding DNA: TGTGCCAGCAGCTTATTCGTCGGACGCGGGGACACCGGGGAGCTGTTTTTT.

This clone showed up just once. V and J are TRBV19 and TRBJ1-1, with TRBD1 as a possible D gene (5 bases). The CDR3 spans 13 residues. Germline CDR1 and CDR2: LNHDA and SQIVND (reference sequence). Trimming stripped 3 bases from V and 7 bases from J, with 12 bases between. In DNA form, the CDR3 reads TGTGCCAGTAGTATGGGGGGGGACCATGAAGCTTTCTTT. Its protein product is CASSMGGDHEAFF.

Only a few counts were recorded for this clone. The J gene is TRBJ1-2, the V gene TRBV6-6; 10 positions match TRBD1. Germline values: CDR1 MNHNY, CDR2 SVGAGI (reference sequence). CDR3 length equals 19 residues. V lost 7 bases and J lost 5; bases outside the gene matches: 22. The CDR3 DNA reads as TGTGCCAGCACCTACTGGCGCGGGGACAGGGGATTTCTTTTTTATGGCTACACCTTC. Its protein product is CASTYWRGDRGFLFYGYTF.

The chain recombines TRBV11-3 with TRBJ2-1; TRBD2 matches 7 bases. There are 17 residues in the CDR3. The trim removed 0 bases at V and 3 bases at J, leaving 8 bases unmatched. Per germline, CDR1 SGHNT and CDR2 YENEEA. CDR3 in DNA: TGTGCCAGCAGCTTAGATGTACCGGGACTAAGCTACAATGAGCAGTTCTTC. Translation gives CASSLDVPGLSYNEQFF. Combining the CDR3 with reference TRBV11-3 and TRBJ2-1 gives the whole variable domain EAGVVQSPRYKIIEKKQPVAFWCNPISGHNTLYWYLQNLGQGPELLIRYENEEAVDDSQLPKDRFSAERLKGVDSTLKIQPAELGDSAVYLCASSLDVPGLSYNEQFFGPGTRLTVL.

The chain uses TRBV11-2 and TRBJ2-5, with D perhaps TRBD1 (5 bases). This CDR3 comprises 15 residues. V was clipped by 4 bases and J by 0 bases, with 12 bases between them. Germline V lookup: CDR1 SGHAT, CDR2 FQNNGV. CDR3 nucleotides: TGTGCCAGCAGCTCCGGCAGGGCAGACCAAGAGACCCAGTACTTC. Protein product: CASSSGRADQETQYF.

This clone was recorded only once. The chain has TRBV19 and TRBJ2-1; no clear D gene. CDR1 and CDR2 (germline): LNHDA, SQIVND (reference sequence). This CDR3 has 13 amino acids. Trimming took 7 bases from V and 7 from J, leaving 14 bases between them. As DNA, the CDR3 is TGTGCCAGTATTGGCCTCAAAAAGAATGAGCAGTTCTTC. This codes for CASIGLKKNEQFF.

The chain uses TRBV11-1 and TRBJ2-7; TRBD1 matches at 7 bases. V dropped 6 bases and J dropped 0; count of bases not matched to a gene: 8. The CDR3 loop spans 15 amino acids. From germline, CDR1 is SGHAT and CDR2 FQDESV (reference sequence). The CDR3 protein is CASRLRTGRSYEQYF. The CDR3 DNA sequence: TGTGCCAGCAGGCTTAGGACAGGTCGCTCCTACGAGCAGTACTTC.

CDR3 loop: CASSSSDRGLDEQYF. In DNA form, the CDR3 reads TGTGCCAGCAGCAGCTCGGACAGGGGGCTCGACGAGCAGTACTTC. The chain is built from TRBV4-2 and TRBJ2-7; 11 positions match TRBD1. V gave up 5 bases and J gave up 5 bases; unmatched junction bases: 8. The V gene's germline CDR1 is LGHNA and CDR2 YNFKEQ. CDR3 length: 15 amino acids.

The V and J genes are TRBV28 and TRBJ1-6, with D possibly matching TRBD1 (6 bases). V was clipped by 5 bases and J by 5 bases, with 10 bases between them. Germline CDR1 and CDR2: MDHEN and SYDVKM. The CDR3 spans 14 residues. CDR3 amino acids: CASSRGFNNSPLHF. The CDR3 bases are TGTGCCAGCAGTAGGGGGTTCAATAATTCACCCCTCCACTTT.

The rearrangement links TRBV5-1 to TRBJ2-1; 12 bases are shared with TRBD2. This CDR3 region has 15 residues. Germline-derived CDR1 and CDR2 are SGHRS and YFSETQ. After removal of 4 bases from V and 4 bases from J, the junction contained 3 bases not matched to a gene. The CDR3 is CASSQGLAGYNEQFF. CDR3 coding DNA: TGCGCCAGCAGCCAAGGACTAGCGGGATACAATGAGCAGTTCTTC. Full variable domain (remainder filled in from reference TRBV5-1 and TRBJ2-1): KAGVTQTPRYLIKTRGQQVTLSCSPISGHRSVSWYQQTPGQGLQFLFEYFSETQRNKGNFPGRFSGRQFSNSRSEMNVSTLELGDSALYLCASSQGLAGYNEQFFGPGTRLTVL.

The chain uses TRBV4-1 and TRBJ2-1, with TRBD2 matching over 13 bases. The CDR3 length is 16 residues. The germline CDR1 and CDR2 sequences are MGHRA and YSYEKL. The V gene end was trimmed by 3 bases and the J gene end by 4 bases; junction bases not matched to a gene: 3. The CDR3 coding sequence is TGCGCCAGCAGCCAGGGACTAGCGGGGACTTACAATGAGCAGTTCTTC. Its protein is CASSQGLAGTYNEQFF.

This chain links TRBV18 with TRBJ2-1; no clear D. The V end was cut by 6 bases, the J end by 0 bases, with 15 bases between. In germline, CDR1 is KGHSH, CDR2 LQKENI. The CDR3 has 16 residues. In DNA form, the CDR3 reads TGTGCCAGCTCGCAGACCTCAGGAAGCTCCTACAATGAGCAGTTCTTC. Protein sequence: CASSQTSGSSYNEQFF.

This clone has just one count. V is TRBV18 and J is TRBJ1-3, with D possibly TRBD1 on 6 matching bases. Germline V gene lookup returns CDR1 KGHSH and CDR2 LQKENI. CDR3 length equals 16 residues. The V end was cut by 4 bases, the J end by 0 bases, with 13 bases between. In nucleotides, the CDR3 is TGTGCCAGCTCACACCGACAGGAGTCCTCTGGAAACACCATATATTTT. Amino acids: CASSHRQESSGNTIYF.

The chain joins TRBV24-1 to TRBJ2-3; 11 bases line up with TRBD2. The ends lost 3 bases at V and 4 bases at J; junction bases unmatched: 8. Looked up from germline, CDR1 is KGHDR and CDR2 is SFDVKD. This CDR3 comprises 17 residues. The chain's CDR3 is CATSDPKTSGVSDTQYF. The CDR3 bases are TGTGCCACCAGTGATCCGAAGACTAGCGGGGTATCAGATACGCAGTATTTT.

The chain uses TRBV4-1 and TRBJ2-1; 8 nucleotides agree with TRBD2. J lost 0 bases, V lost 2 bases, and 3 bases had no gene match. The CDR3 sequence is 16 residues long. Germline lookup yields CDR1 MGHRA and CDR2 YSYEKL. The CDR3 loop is CASSQPGGSSYNEQFF. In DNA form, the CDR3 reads TGCGCCAGCAGCCAACCGGGAGGGTCCTCCTACAATGAGCAGTTCTTC.

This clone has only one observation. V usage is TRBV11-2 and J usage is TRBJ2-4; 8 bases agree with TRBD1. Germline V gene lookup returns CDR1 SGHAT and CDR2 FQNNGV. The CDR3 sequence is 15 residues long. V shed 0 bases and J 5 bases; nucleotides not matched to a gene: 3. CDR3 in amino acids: CASSLDPGGENIQYF. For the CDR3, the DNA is TGTGCCAGCAGCTTAGACCCAGGGGGCGAAAACATTCAGTACTTC.

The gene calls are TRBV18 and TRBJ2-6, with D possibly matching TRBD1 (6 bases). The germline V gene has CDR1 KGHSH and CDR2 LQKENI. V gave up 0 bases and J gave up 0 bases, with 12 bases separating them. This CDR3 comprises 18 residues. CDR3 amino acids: CASSPPNQGISGANVLTF. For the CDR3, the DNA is TGTGCCAGCTCACCACCGAATCAGGGGATCTCTGGGGCCAACGTCCTGACTTTC.

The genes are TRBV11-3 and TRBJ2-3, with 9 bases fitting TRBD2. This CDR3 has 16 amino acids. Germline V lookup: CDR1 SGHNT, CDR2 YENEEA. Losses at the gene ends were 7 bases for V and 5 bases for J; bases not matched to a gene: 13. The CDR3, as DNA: TGTGCCAGCACACGAGGGATTAGCGGGAGAGGAGATACGCAGTATTTT. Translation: CASTRGISGRGDTQYF.

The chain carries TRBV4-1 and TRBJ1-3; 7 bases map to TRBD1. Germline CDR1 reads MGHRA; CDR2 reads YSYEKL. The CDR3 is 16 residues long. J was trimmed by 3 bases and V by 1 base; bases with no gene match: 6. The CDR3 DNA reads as TGCGCCAGCAGCCAAGGAGGAGGGGGCCTTGGAAACACCATATATTTT. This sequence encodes CASSQGGGGLGNTIYF.

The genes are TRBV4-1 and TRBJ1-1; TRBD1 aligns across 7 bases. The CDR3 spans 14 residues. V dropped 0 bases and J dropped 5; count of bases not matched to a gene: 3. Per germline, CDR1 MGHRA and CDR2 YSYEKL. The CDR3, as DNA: TGCGCCAGCAGCCAAGAGGAGGACAGGACTGAAGCTTTCTTT. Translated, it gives CASSQEEDRTEAFF.

The DNA for the CDR3 is TGTGCCTGGAGTAAAGGACTAGCGGGAGACACAGATACGCAGTATTTT. Protein sequence: CAWSKGLAGDTDTQYF. V and J are TRBV30 and TRBJ2-3, with 13 bases matching TRBD2. V shed 2 bases and J 2 bases; nucleotides not matched to a gene: 4. The CDR3 consists of 16 residues. CDR1 GTSNPN and CDR2 SVGIG come from the germline V gene (reference sequence). The variable domain in full, completed from reference TRBV30 and TRBJ2-3, reads SQTIHQWPATLVQPVGSPLSLECTVEGTSNPNLYWYRQAAGRGLQLLFYSVGIGQISSEVPQNLSASRPQDRQFILSSKKLLLSDSGFYLCAWSKGLAGDTDTQYFGPGTRLTVL.

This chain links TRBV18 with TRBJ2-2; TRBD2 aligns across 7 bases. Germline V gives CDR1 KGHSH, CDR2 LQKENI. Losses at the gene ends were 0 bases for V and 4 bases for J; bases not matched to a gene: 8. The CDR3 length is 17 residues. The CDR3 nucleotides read TGTGCCAGCTCACCACCAGGTCGGGAGGCGTTCACCGGGGAGCTGTTTTTT. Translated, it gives CASSPPGREAFTGELFF.